This TCR beta chain was found in a study of blood T cell repertoires in COVID-19. Study in general: Material from acute and convalescent COVID-19 was sourced from the United States, Italy and Spain. T cells, B-cell-depleted T cells, or PBMCs provided the cDNA or gDNA that served as material.

Original data processing: Quantification of nucleated cells was approximated via reference gene primer amplification. TCRdb's copy holds only in-frame clones and misses some; the assay was immunoSEQ multiplex PCR. Clonal size and the V and J genes are those of that table, whereas D and trimming came from the DNA. There are under 85,000 clones in the sample; 80% to 90% occur only once, and 5.3% lies in the top ten. The length of the CDR3 is 15 residues. Trimming cost V 4 bases and J 2 bases; bases outside gene matches: 6. Per germline, CDR1 SGHRS and CDR2 YFSETQ. The genes are TRBV5-1 and TRBJ2-3; 8 positions agree with TRBD2. The sequenced material came from peripheral blood. This TCR was sampled from a man aged 50-60 years with active COVID-19. CDR3 bases: TGCGCCAGCAGCCCGCTCGGGGGGGCCACAGATACGCAGTATTTT. It is translated as CASSPLGGATDTQYF.